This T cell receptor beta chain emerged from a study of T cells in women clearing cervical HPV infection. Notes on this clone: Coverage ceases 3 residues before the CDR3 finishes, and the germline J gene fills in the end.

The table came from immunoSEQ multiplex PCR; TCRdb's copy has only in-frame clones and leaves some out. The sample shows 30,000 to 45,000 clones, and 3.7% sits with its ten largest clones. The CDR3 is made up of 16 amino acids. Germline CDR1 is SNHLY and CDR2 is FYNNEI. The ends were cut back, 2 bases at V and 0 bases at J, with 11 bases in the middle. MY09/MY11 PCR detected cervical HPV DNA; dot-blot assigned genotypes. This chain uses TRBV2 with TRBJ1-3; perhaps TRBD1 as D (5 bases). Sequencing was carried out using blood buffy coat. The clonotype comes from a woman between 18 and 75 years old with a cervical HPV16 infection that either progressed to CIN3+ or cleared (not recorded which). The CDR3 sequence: CASSERWGGSGNTIYF. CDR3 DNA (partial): TGTGCCAGCAGTGAAAGGTGGGGGGGCTCTGGAAACACC.